One and the same sample provided the 32 T cell receptor beta chains below, sequenced in a study of shared clonotypes between healthy human individuals. Assay: immunoSEQ multiplex PCR; the TCRdb copy retains only in-frame clones and omits some. Among hundreds of thousands of clones listed, nearly 98% were seen once. The naive CD8 fraction comprised CD45RO-negative cells positively selected for CCR7 and excluded terminally differentiated effector memory CD45RA+ cells. The sequencing input was naive CD8+ T cells sorted from blood. The receptors stem from a young man in good health.

This clone came up once. This CDR3 reads CASSPRDGPREQYF. CDR3 bases: TGCGCCAGCAGCCCAAGGGACGGCCCTCGGGAGCAGTACTTC. The rearrangement links TRBV5-1 to TRBJ2-7; either TRBD1 or TRBD2 may fit D (5 bases each). V lost 4 bases to trimming and J lost 7 bases, with 18 bases between them. CDR3 length equals 14 residues. Per germline, CDR1 SGHRS and CDR2 YFSETQ.

The chain joins TRBV6-5 to TRBJ2-5; D is unresolved. Germline values: CDR1 MNHEY, CDR2 SVGAGI. The CDR3 has 13 amino acids. V was cut by 4 bases and J by 6 bases, with 12 bases left in between. The CDR3 DNA sequence: TGTGCCAGCAGTTGGGATCCGACGAAGACCCAGTACTTC. As protein: CASSWDPTKTQYF.

The CDR3 coding sequence is TGTGCCAGCAGTCAAGCCACCCAGCGATCGTACTGGGGCGAGCAGTACTTC. The encoded protein is CASSQATQRSYWGEQYF. This chain links TRBV7-2 with TRBJ2-7; no clear D gene. The CDR3 spans 17 residues. Germline V lookup: CDR1 SGHTA, CDR2 FQGNSA. V shed 6 bases and J shed 6 bases, with 27 bases lying between them. The full variable domain, its missing parts supplied by reference TRBV7-2 and TRBJ2-7, is GAGVSQSPSNKVTEKGKDVELRCDPISGHTALYWYRQSLGQGLEFLIYFQGNSAPDKSGLPSDRFSAERTGGSVSTLTIQRTQQEDSAVYLCASSQATQRSYWGEQYFGPGTRLTVT.

The rearrangement joins TRBV19 to TRBJ1-5; D is possibly TRBD1 (6 bases). The CDR3 totals 12 residues. The V gene's germline CDR1 is LNHDA and CDR2 SQIVND (reference sequence). The germline V and J ends were trimmed by 7 bases and 15 bases, with 19 bases remaining between them. The CDR3 sequence: CASILLPGQLHF. For the CDR3, the DNA is TGTGCCAGTATTCTCCTTCCGGGACAATTGCATTTT. Full variable domain (remainder filled in from reference TRBV19 and TRBJ1-5): DGGITQSPKYLFRKEGQNVTLSCEQNLNHDAMYWYRQDPGQGLRLIYYSQIVNDFQKGDIAEGYSVSREKKESFPLTVTSAQKNPTAFYLCASILLPGQLHFGDGTRLSIL.

About this clone: The junction does not match germline at one end; this may be a read error. The gene calls are TRBV19 and TRBJ2-1; TRBD2 is a possible D gene (5 bases). The CDR3 is 13 residues long. Germline V gene lookup returns CDR1 LNHDA and CDR2 SQIVND (reference sequence). The CDR3 bases are TGTGCCAGTAGTTTAGAGGGTTACAATGAGCAGTTCTTC. This codes for CASSLEGYNEQFF.

The rearrangement uses TRBV29-1 and TRBJ1-1; maybe TRBD1 (6 bases). V was clipped by 2 bases and J by 5 bases, with 15 bases between them. This CDR3 spans 14 amino acids. Germline lookup yields CDR1 SQVTM and CDR2 ANQGSEA. CDR3 in DNA: TGCAGCGTTGAAATCTTACAGGGTATGACTGAAGCTTTCTTT. It encodes CSVEILQGMTEAFF.

Regarding this clone: In the same sample, other DNA sequences code for this CDR3. The gene calls are TRBV5-1 and TRBJ2-7; a possible D gene is TRBD2 (6 bases). V was clipped by 3 bases and J by 0 bases, with 13 bases between them. Looked up from germline, CDR1 is SGHRS and CDR2 is YFSETQ. This CDR3 region has 15 residues. The CDR3 DNA follows: TGCGCCAGCAGCTCAAGCGGAGGGAGCTCCTACGAGCAGTACTTC. Encoded protein: CASSSSGGSSYEQYF.

This chain joins TRBV6-5 and TRBJ2-3, with D tentatively TRBD2 (6 bases). With 3 bases removed from V and 6 bases from J, the gap between germline ends came to 10 bases. This CDR3 is 13 amino acids long. From germline, CDR1 is MNHEY and CDR2 SVGAGI. The CDR3 is CASSYFRGDTQYF. CDR3 bases: TGTGCCAGCAGTTATTTCCGGGGGGATACGCAGTATTTT.

This clone was recorded once. CDR3 sequence (DNA): TGCAGCGGGCAGGGGTTTGGGGAAAAACTGTTTTTT. Encoded protein: CSGQGFGEKLFF. J is TRBJ1-4 and V is TRBV29-1; D is possibly TRBD1 (6 bases). Looked up from germline, CDR1 is SQVTM and CDR2 is ANQGSEA. Trimming took 7 bases from V and 8 from J, leaving 14 bases between them. This CDR3 is built from 12 residues.

Worth noting for this clone: Other DNA sequences within the sample encode an identical CDR3. Here the CDR3 reads CASSLNQPQHF. The CDR3 nucleotides read TGTGCCAGCAGCCTCAATCAGCCCCAGCATTTT. The chain has TRBV28 and TRBJ1-5; D ambiguous. Looked up from germline, CDR1 is MDHEN and CDR2 is SYDVKM. The CDR3 spans 11 residues. Trimming stripped 6 bases from V and 3 bases from J, with 3 bases between.

In regard to this clone: The sample contains more than one DNA sequence encoding this CDR3. J is TRBJ2-7 and V is TRBV11-2; weak D call: TRBD2 (5 bases). Per germline, CDR1 SGHAT and CDR2 FQNNGV. The V gene lost 1 base and the J gene lost 3 bases, with 10 bases spanning the gap. CDR3 length: 14 residues. For the CDR3, the DNA is TGTGCCAGCAGCTTAGCGGCCAGCGGCTACGAGCAGTACTTC. As protein: CASSLAASGYEQYF.

The chain combines TRBV7-8 with TRBJ2-1, with no clear D. CDR1 SGHVS and CDR2 FQNEAQ come from the germline V gene. Trimming removed 1 base from V and 8 bases from J, with 15 bases in between. The CDR3 totals 15 residues. The CDR3 spells CASSLVLAGSDEQFF. The CDR3, as DNA: TGTGCCAGCAGCTTAGTTCTGGCAGGTTCGGATGAGCAGTTCTTC. Full variable domain (rest looked up from reference TRBV7-8 and TRBJ2-1): GAGVSQSPRYKVAKRGQDVALRCDPISGHVSLFWYQQALGQGPEFLTYFQNEAQLDKSGLPSDRFFAERPEGSVSTLKIQRTQQEDSAVYLCASSLVLAGSDEQFFGPGTRLTVL.

The chain has TRBV5-6 and TRBJ2-5; 7 bases are a match to TRBD1. Trimming cost V 3 bases and J 2 bases; bases outside gene matches: 7. The CDR3 runs 15 residues. In germline, CDR1 is SGHDT, CDR2 YYEEEE. As DNA, the CDR3 is TGTGCCAGCAGCTCAACCGGGACAGTACAAGAGACCCAGTACTTC. Protein: CASSSTGTVQETQYF.

CDR3 sequence reads: CASSVSGTSEKFF. The CDR3, as DNA: TGTGCCAGCAGCGTTTCCGGGACTAGCGAAAAGTTCTTC. The chain employs TRBV9 and TRBJ2-1; 10 positions match TRBD2. The CDR3 contains 13 residues. V lost 2 bases, J lost 14 bases, and 7 bases stayed unmatched. CDR1 SGDLS and CDR2 YYNGEE come from the germline V gene. The full variable domain, with the rest looked up from reference TRBV9 and TRBJ2-1, is DSGVTQTPKHLITATGQRVTLRCSPRSGDLSVYWYQQSLDQGLQFLIQYYNGEERAKGNILERFSAQQFPDLHSELNLSSLELGDSALYFCASSVSGTSEKFFGPGTRLTVL.

The chain combines TRBV5-6 with TRBJ1-5; 9 nucleotides align to TRBD1. The CDR3 is made up of 16 amino acids. Germline V CDR1 and CDR2: SGHDT, YYEEEE. V was clipped by 0 bases and J by 7 bases; unmatched bases: 8. DNA of the CDR3: TGTGCCAGCAGCTTGGCAGGACAGGGGATTGAACAGCCCCAGCATTTT. Protein: CASSLAGQGIEQPQHF.

This clone showed up just a few times. V usage is TRBV2 and J usage is TRBJ2-3; 12 bases are a match to TRBD2. This CDR3 is built from 16 residues. Germline V gene data show CDR1 as SNHLY and CDR2 as FYNNEI. J lost 1 base, V lost 3 bases, and 2 bases had no gene match. The CDR3 DNA reads TGTGCCAGCAGTGATGGACTAGCGGGACGCACAGATACGCAGTATTTT. Translation gives CASSDGLAGRTDTQYF.

This chain connects TRBV7-9 to TRBJ2-1, with 14 positions matching TRBD2. CDR3 length: 19 residues. Germline V gives CDR1 SEHNR, CDR2 FQNEAQ (reference sequence). Germline trimming cut 8 bases from V and 2 bases from J; bases unmatched to any gene: 14. Here the CDR3 reads CASGSTGTSGRWTYNEQFF. CDR3 nucleotide sequence: TGTGCCAGCGGCAGTACCGGGACTAGCGGGAGATGGACCTACAATGAGCAGTTCTTC.

This chain links TRBV28 with TRBJ1-1, with a weak D call TRBD1 (6 bases). The CDR3 contains 14 residues. From germline, CDR1 is MDHEN and CDR2 SYDVKM. Trimming cost V 3 bases and J 1 base, with 9 bases left between them. CDR3 nucleotides: TGTGCCAGCAGTTTCGGGGGCCCGAACACTGAAGCTTTCTTT. This gives the protein CASSFGGPNTEAFF.

The chain links TRBV11-1 to TRBJ2-5; 8 nucleotides agree with TRBD2. Trimming cost V 3 bases and J 4 bases; bases outside gene matches: 7. CDR1 SGHAT and CDR2 FQDESV come from the germline V gene (reference sequence). CDR3 size: 15 residues. The CDR3 protein is CASSFGAGEGETQYF. The CDR3 DNA is TGTGCCAGCAGCTTTGGAGCGGGAGAGGGAGAGACCCAGTACTTC.

The chain recombines TRBV27 with TRBJ1-5; no clear D. The CDR3 contains 12 residues. Between the trimmed V and J ends, which lost 4 bases and 6 bases, there was a span of 7 bases. CDR1 and CDR2 (germline): MNHEY, SMNVEV (reference sequence). The CDR3 is CASSSYGQPQHF. CDR3 nucleotide sequence: TGTGCCAGCAGTTCGTATGGTCAGCCCCAGCATTTT.

The chain employs TRBV4-1 and TRBJ1-5, with a weak D call TRBD1 (5 bases). Germline-derived CDR1 and CDR2 are MGHRA and YSYEKL. Between the trimmed V and J ends, which lost 1 base and 5 bases, there was a span of 12 bases. The CDR3 is made up of 15 amino acids. The CDR3 nucleotides read TGCGCCAGCAGCCAAGTGGAGACGGGGCATCAGCCCCAGCATTTT. Translated, it gives CASSQVETGHQPQHF.

The chain uses TRBV29-1 and TRBJ2-7; D might be TRBD1 or TRBD2, each matching 5 bases. This CDR3 region has 14 residues. Trimming left V 2 bases short and J 0 bases short, with 11 bases between. Germline V gene data show CDR1 as SQVTM and CDR2 as ANQGSEA. The CDR3, as DNA: TGCAGCGTTGAATCCCGGGGCTCCTCCTACGAGCAGTACTTC. This encodes CSVESRGSSYEQYF.

V gene TRBV28 combines with J gene TRBJ2-7; the match to TRBD2 covers 9 bases. Trimming cost V 5 bases and J 2 bases; bases outside gene matches: 10. The CDR3 spans 16 residues. Germline CDR1 and CDR2: MDHEN and SYDVKM. This CDR3 reads CASSPIAGARPYEQYF. The CDR3 bases are TGTGCCAGCAGTCCAATAGCGGGAGCAAGGCCCTACGAGCAGTACTTC.

The J gene is TRBJ2-7, the V gene TRBV5-4; either TRBD1 or TRBD2 may fit D (6 bases each). The germline CDR1 and CDR2 sequences are SGHNT and YYREEE (reference sequence). Between the trimmed V and J ends, which lost 0 bases and 4 bases, there was a span of 17 bases. The CDR3 contains 16 residues. The CDR3 reads CASSLGAGEDRYEQYF. The CDR3 bases are TGTGCCAGCAGCTTGGGGGCAGGGGAGGATCGTTACGAGCAGTACTTC.

This clone showed up just once. The chain carries TRBV11-3 and TRBJ2-3; D remains ambiguous. Germline assignment: CDR1 SGHNT and CDR2 YENEEA. V lost 0 bases and J lost 0, with 10 bases in between. This CDR3 is built from 16 residues. The CDR3 reads CASSLEELGSTDTQYF. The DNA of the CDR3 is TGTGCCAGCAGCTTAGAGGAGTTGGGTAGCACAGATACGCAGTATTTT.

The chain is built from TRBV27 and TRBJ2-7; maybe TRBD2 (7 bases). The V end was cut by 3 bases, the J end by 6 bases, with 15 bases between. The V gene's germline CDR1 is MNHEY and CDR2 SMNVEV (reference sequence). CDR3 length: 14 amino acids. DNA for the CDR3: TGTGCCAGCAGTTTCGGGGGGCGCAGCTCCGAGCAGTACTTC. Amino acids: CASSFGGRSSEQYF.

V usage is TRBV11-2 and J usage is TRBJ1-1; D perhaps matches TRBD1 (5 bases). Trimming removed 1 base at V and 5 bases at J, with 20 bases between. CDR1 is SGHAT and CDR2 is FQNNGV in the germline V gene. The CDR3 is made up of 17 amino acids. The CDR3 DNA reads TGTGCCAGCAGCTTAGGTGGGAGTGGAATTGGGGCGACTGAAGCTTTCTTT. As protein: CASSLGGSGIGATEAFF.

The chain recombines TRBV27 with TRBJ1-5; D is possibly TRBD1 (5 bases). Germline V gene data show CDR1 as MNHEY and CDR2 as SMNVEV (reference sequence). Trimming removed 5 bases at V and 11 bases at J, with 16 bases between. The CDR3 totals 13 residues. CDR3 loop: CASSPGLARAQHF. CDR3 DNA: TGTGCCAGCAGTCCGGGACTGGCAAGAGCCCAGCATTTT.

This rearrangement joins TRBV7-2 to TRBJ2-7, with TRBD2 identical over 14 bases. Germline V gene sequence: CDR1 SGHTA, CDR2 FQGNSA. The CDR3 is made up of 18 amino acids. J lost 0 bases, V lost 3 bases, and 7 bases had no gene match. Written as DNA, the CDR3 is TGTGCCAGCAGCTTCGGACTAGCGGGAGGCGGACTCTCCTACGAGCAGTACTTC. Amino acids: CASSFGLAGGGLSYEQYF.

This rearrangement joins TRBV27 to TRBJ2-7; TRBD2 agrees at 12 bases. Germline V lookup: CDR1 MNHEY, CDR2 SMNVEV (reference sequence). The CDR3 spans 16 residues. The J segment lost 5 bases and the V segment lost 4 bases, leaving 9 bases of the junction unmatched. As DNA, the CDR3 is TGTGCCAGCAGTTCAAACCTAGCGGGAGGGCCTCACGAGCAGTACTTC. This encodes CASSSNLAGGPHEQYF.

This chain connects TRBV7-9 to TRBJ2-1, with TRBD2 matching over 10 bases. J was trimmed by 3 bases and V by 5 bases; bases with no gene match: 7. The length of the CDR3 is 16 residues. The germline V gene encodes CDR1 SEHNR and CDR2 FQNEAQ (reference sequence). This chain's CDR3 is CASSVSSGRGYNEQFF. The CDR3 bases are TGTGCCAGCAGCGTCTCTAGCGGGAGAGGCTACAATGAGCAGTTCTTC.

The chain joins TRBV15 to TRBJ1-1; D remains unclear. The V end lost 0 bases, the J end lost 0 bases, and 8 bases lay between the germline ends. This CDR3 has 15 residues. From germline, CDR1 is LNHNV and CDR2 YYDKDF (reference sequence). The CDR3 reads CATSREGRVNTEAFF. The CDR3 nucleotides are TGTGCCACCAGCAGAGAAGGACGGGTGAACACTGAAGCTTTCTTT.